These 5 T cell receptor beta chains came from one sample sequenced in a study of blood T cell repertoires in COVID-19. Method: immunoSEQ multiplex PCR; TCRdb's copy keeps in-frame clones and lacks some. The data contain 200,000 to 300,000 clones, about 89% of them singletons. The sample consisted of peripheral blood. All receptors derive from a woman aged 35 to 49 who had recovered from COVID-19.

The chain combines TRBV10-2 with TRBJ2-6, with 9 positions matching TRBD1. Germline CDR1 WSHSY, CDR2 SAAADI. CDR3 length: 18 residues. With 8 bases clipped from V and 2 bases from J, the junction kept 13 bases outside the gene matches. CDR3: CASFRLGQGLTGANVLTF. DNA of the CDR3: TGCGCCAGCTTCCGGTTGGGACAGGGTCTTACTGGGGCCAACGTCCTGACTTTC.

Remarks on this clone: The same CDR3 also results from other DNA sequences found in this sample. The rearrangement uses TRBV5-1 and TRBJ2-7, with 8 bases fitting TRBD1. The CDR3 runs 14 residues. V lost 0 bases, J lost 6 bases, and 5 bases stayed unmatched. CDR1 and CDR2 (germline): SGHRS, YFSETQ. The CDR3 DNA is TGCGCCAGCAGCTTGGCGCAGGGGGCGGGCGAGCAGTACTTC. It yields the protein CASSLAQGAGEQYF.

This clone was picked up one time. The chain joins TRBV6-1 to TRBJ2-1; the D gene is possibly TRBD2 (6 bases). V was cut by 2 bases and J by 4 bases, with 15 bases left in between. Looked up from germline, CDR1 is MNHNS and CDR2 is SASEGT. The CDR3 has 16 amino acids. The CDR3 sequence is CASSEFGRGLYNEQFF. In DNA, the CDR3 is TGTGCCAGCAGTGAATTTGGCCGGGGGTTGTACAATGAGCAGTTCTTC.

The V call is TRBV15, the J call TRBJ2-3; D may be TRBD1 (6 bases). Germline CDR1 LNHNV, CDR2 YYDKDF (reference sequence). The V and J ends lost 0 bases and 0 bases respectively, with 13 bases between them. The CDR3 length is 17 residues. The CDR3 region has the DNA TGTGCCACCAGCAGAGATCGTGGGGGCTTAAGCACAGATACGCAGTATTTT. Its protein is CATSRDRGGLSTDTQYF.

This clone occurred once. This rearrangement joins TRBV11-2 to TRBJ1-2; no clear D. Trimming pared 1 base from V and 6 bases from J, leaving 12 bases between. Germline CDR1 SGHAT, CDR2 FQNNGV. This CDR3 comprises 14 residues. This CDR3 reads CASSLGPGLDGYTF. CDR3 bases: TGTGCCAGCAGCTTAGGTCCAGGTTTAGATGGCTACACCTTC. Variable domain in full (rest from reference TRBV11-2 and TRBJ1-2): EAGVAQSPRYKIIEKRQSVAFWCNPISGHATLYWYQQILGQGPKLLIQFQNNGVVDDSQLPKDRFSAERLKGVDSTLKIQPAKLEDSAVYLCASSLGPGLDGYTFGSGTRLTVV.